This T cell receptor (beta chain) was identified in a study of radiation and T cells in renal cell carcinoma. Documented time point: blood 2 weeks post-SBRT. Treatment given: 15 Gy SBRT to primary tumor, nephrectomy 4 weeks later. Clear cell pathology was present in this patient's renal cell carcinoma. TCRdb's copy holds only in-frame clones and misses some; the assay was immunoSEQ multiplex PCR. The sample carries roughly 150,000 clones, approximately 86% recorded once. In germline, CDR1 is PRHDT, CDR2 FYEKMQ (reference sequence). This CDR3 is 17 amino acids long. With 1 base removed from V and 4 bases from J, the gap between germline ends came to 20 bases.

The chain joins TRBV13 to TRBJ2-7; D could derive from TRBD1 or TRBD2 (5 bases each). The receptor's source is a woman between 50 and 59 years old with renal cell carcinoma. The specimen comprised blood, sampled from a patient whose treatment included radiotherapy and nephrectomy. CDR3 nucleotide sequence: TGTGCCAGCAGCTTAGTCACGGGGCCCCCGATTTTATACGAGCAGTACTTC. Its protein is CASSLVTGPPILYEQYF. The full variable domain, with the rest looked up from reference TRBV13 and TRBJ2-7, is AAGVIQSPRHLIKEKRETATLKCYPIPRHDTVYWYQQGPGQDPQFLISFYEKMQSDKGSIPDRFSAQQFSDYHSELNMSSLELGDSALYFCASSLVTGPPILYEQYFGPGTRLTVT.